The 14 T cell receptor beta chains listed next were all sequenced from one sample in a study of blood T cell repertoires in COVID-19. The assay was immunoSEQ multiplex PCR, and TCRdb's table has in-frame clones only and misses some. In the table there are some 120,000 clones, just under 80% of which are singletons. The sample was peripheral blood. The receptors stem from a human donor in a cohort sampled during active COVID-19.

The chain is built from TRBV7-2 and TRBJ1-3, with 10 bases identical to TRBD1. Germline CDR1 and CDR2: SGHTA and FQGNSA. The length of the CDR3 is 15 residues. V shed 3 bases and J 7 bases; nucleotides not matched to a gene: 6. The chain's CDR3 is CASSFTRDRGNTIYF. In nucleotides, the CDR3 is TGTGCCAGCAGCTTCACAAGGGACAGGGGCAACACCATATATTTT.

The chain recombines TRBV30 with TRBJ1-1; 7 bases map to TRBD1. The CDR3 spans 13 residues. The germline V gene has CDR1 GTSNPN and CDR2 SVGIG (reference sequence). V was pared by 2 bases and J by 0 bases, with 0 bases of the junction left unmatched. In DNA form, the CDR3 reads TGTGCCTGGAGTACAGGGGTGAACACTGAAGCTTTCTTT. Its translation is CAWSTGVNTEAFF.

This chain joins TRBV9 and TRBJ2-7; 7 positions agree with TRBD1. CDR1 and CDR2 from the germline V gene are SGDLS and YYNGEE. The trim removed 4 bases at V and 4 bases at J, leaving 8 bases unmatched. This CDR3 region has 14 residues. CDR3 sequence reads: CASSPTGQLYEQYF. The CDR3 coding sequence is TGTGCCAGCAGCCCGACGGGACAGCTATACGAGCAGTACTTC.

The chain joins TRBV27 to TRBJ2-7; 7 bases agree with TRBD1. The J segment lost 5 bases and the V segment lost 3 bases, leaving 7 bases of the junction unmatched. This CDR3 region has 14 residues. CDR1 is MNHEY and CDR2 is SMNVEV in the germline V gene (reference sequence). The CDR3 here is CASSFYDRDNEQYF. The CDR3 bases are TGTGCCAGCAGTTTTTATGACAGGGATAACGAGCAGTACTTC.

This chain uses TRBV13 with TRBJ2-7; 9 bases are shared with TRBD1. Germline lookup yields CDR1 PRHDT and CDR2 FYEKMQ (reference sequence). With 0 bases clipped from V and 2 bases from J, the junction kept 8 bases outside the gene matches. This CDR3 contains 17 residues. CDR3 residues: CASSLGRWDRDPYEQYF. The DNA of the CDR3 is TGTGCCAGCAGCTTAGGTCGGTGGGACAGGGACCCCTACGAGCAGTACTTC.

The chain joins TRBV5-4 to TRBJ2-2, with D unresolved. V was trimmed by 4 bases and J by 7 bases, leaving 11 bases between them. The germline CDR1 and CDR2 sequences are SGHNT and YYREEE (reference sequence). The CDR3 covers 13 residues. CDR3 coding DNA: TGTGCCAGCAGCCTGGCCCTCGGCGGGGAGCTGTTTTTT. Amino acid sequence: CASSLALGGELFF.

This clone was observed a single time. In DNA, the CDR3 is TGTGCCAGCAGCTTAGTAGGGGACAGGCCCAATGAAAAACTGTTTTTT. Its translation: CASSLVGDRPNEKLFF. The chain couples TRBV7-2 to TRBJ1-4; 8 bases match TRBD1. Germline trimming cut 1 base from V and 5 bases from J; bases unmatched to any gene: 6. The CDR3 is 16 amino acids. CDR1 and CDR2 from the germline V gene are SGHTA and FQGNSA.

This clone was seen only once. This chain uses TRBV6-5 with TRBJ1-2; no reliable D call. Germline CDR1 and CDR2: MNHEY and SVGAGI. V lost 0 bases to trimming and J lost 2 bases, with 13 bases between them. The CDR3 spans 16 residues. The CDR3 sequence is CASSYSMLTENYGYTF. Written as DNA, the CDR3 is TGTGCCAGCAGTTACTCGATGTTAACAGAGAACTATGGCTACACCTTC.

The V call is TRBV5-1, the J call TRBJ2-5; D unresolved. Germline V gene lookup returns CDR1 SGHRS and CDR2 YFSETQ. V was cut by 0 bases and J by 5 bases, with 11 bases left in between. The CDR3 has 14 amino acids. CDR3 protein: CASSLDTRRETQYF. The CDR3 nucleotides are TGCGCCAGCAGCTTGGATACTCGCCGGGAGACCCAGTACTTC.

This clone was found a few times. The chain joins TRBV9 to TRBJ1-6; D unclear. The germline V and J ends were trimmed by 3 bases and 4 bases, with 8 bases remaining between them. Per germline, CDR1 SGDLS and CDR2 YYNGEE. This CDR3 region has 14 residues. The CDR3 loop is CASSAEGYNSPLHF. The CDR3 DNA reads TGTGCCAGCAGCGCAGAGGGTTATAATTCACCCCTCCACTTT.

The J gene is TRBJ1-1, the V gene TRBV10-3, with 10 bases aligning to TRBD1. Germline V gene sequence: CDR1 ENHRY, CDR2 SYGVKD. V was clipped by 6 bases and J by 6 bases; unmatched bases: 7. The CDR3 consists of 14 residues. The CDR3 spells CAISGTGDGAEAFF. The CDR3, as DNA: TGTGCCATCAGCGGGACAGGGGATGGAGCTGAAGCTTTCTTT.

The chain combines TRBV7-8 with TRBJ2-3, with 8 bases matching TRBD1. Germline CDR1 SGHVS, CDR2 FQNEAQ. V dropped 5 bases and J dropped 0; count of bases not matched to a gene: 13. This CDR3 has 18 amino acids. CDR3 amino acids: CASSTRDRRYPSTDTQYF. The CDR3 bases are TGTGCCAGCAGCACACGGGACAGGCGATACCCTAGCACAGATACGCAGTATTTT.

V usage is TRBV3-1 (or the pseudogene TRBV3-2) and J usage is TRBJ1-4; 7 positions match TRBD1. The germline V gene encodes CDR1 LGHDT and CDR2 YNNKEL (reference sequence). The length of the CDR3 is 16 residues. After removal of 4 bases from V and 5 bases from J, the junction contained 10 bases not matched to a gene. CDR3 residues: CASSRWWDSQNEKLFF. DNA of the CDR3: TGTGCCAGCAGCCGTTGGTGGGACAGTCAGAATGAAAAACTGTTTTTT.

The rearrangement joins TRBV29-1 to TRBJ2-5, with TRBD1 matching over 12 bases. After removal of 4 bases from V and 4 bases from J, the junction contained 7 bases not matched to a gene. CDR3 length: 15 residues. Germline CDR1 is SQVTM and CDR2 is ANQGSEA. The CDR3 coding sequence is TGCAGCGTTGGTAGGGACAGGGGGCTATTAGAGACCCAGTACTTC. It yields the protein CSVGRDRGLLETQYF. The complete variable domain, with remaining parts taken from reference TRBV29-1 and TRBJ2-5, reads SAVISQKPSRDICQRGTSLTIQCQVDSQVTMMFWYRQQPGQSLTLIATANQGSEATYESGFVIDKFPISRPNLTFSTLTVSNMSPEDSSIYLCSVGRDRGLLETQYFGPGTRLLVL.